The T cell receptor beta chain described here comes from a study of CD8+ T cells in alopecia areata. As regards this clone: Its antigen is unidentified.

Using a FACSAria, the CD4+ and CD8+ T cells were sorted from the PBMCs. The CDR3 extends over 14 amino acids. After removal of 6 bases from V and 3 bases from J, the junction contained 8 bases not matched to a gene. The germline gives CDR1 MDHEN, CDR2 SYDVKM. Study outcomes and limitations: Elevated clonality characterized lesional scalp relative to normal scalp, particularly in alopecia totalis/universalis. Resident alphabeta T-cell populations of normal skin are likewise subject to sequencing in scalp samples.

The authors extracted RNA and reverse transcribed it into cDNA as the sequencing template. The table came from immunoSEQ multiplex PCR; TCRdb's copy has only in-frame clones and leaves some out. The top ten clones hold approximately 19% of a sample with roughly 150,000 clones, about 51% of them seen once. The sample here was CD8+ T cells sorted from blood, taken at week 0. The clonotype originates from a human donor with alopecia areata. This chain connects TRBV28 to TRBJ2-7; 7 bases line up with TRBD1. DNA of the CDR3: TGTGCCAGCAGCCCACAGGGGCAGATCTACGAGCAGTACTTC. Its protein is CASSPQGQIYEQYF.